The following is a T cell receptor (beta chain) sequence with its context. The antigen is not known. V lost 2 bases and J lost 5, with 12 bases in between. This CDR3 has 14 residues. Germline CDR1 reads LNHDA; CDR2 reads SQIVND (reference sequence). This sample was included in a study of glioma-infiltrating T cells after dendritic cell vaccination. General study points: Complete blood and tumor specimen sets were limited to few patients. Longer survival after dendritic cell vaccination followed higher pretreatment TIL content.

Repertoires were generated with immunoSEQ multiplex PCR, while TCRdb's copy carries only in-frame clones and drops some. The sample yields 80,000 to 95,000 clones, around 85% seen once. Selection required adequate fresh-frozen tumor tissue plus more than two years' survival data. This chain joins TRBV19 and TRBJ2-5; possible D gene TRBD2, 6 bases. The origin of this receptor is a human donor with glioblastoma. Sample: blood, taken before dendritic cell vaccination. In nucleotides, the CDR3 is TGTGCCAGTAGTATACAGGGAGGTCTGGAGACCCAGTACTTC. Protein: CASSIQGGLETQYF.